The clone carrying this T cell receptor (beta chain) is called medium-sized (0.01 to 0.1%) based on its frequency. What it recognizes is unknown. This sample was taken from a study of CXCR3-negative and CXCR3-positive naive CD8 T cells. Study-wide results and limits: Both naive subsets had comparably high diversity; memory CD8+ cells much lower. Researchers reported similar TRBV-TRBJ usage in naive CXCR3-negative and CXCR3-positive cells, though memory differed.

The CDR3 contains 14 residues. CDR1 MDHEN and CDR2 SYDVKM come from the germline V gene. UMI-labeled TRB cDNA libraries were prepared by 5' RACE. Following a re-call of the 5' RACE reads, TCRdb has one entry per CDR3 protein and lacks DNA. The sample has some 6,000 distinct CDR3 sequences. Sequenced input: naive CXCR3- CD8+ T cells from blood. Subset specified: CD45RO-CCR7+CD27+CD95- naive CD8+ T cells lacking CXCR3 (TNR3-). The clonotype was recovered from a human donor in good health. Some clones in this sample may be carry-over from other donors' samples. The chain recombines TRBV28 with TRBJ2-1; no DNA is available, so the TRBD2 call from TCRdb remains unchecked. The CDR3 here is CASSYSSGGYEQFF.